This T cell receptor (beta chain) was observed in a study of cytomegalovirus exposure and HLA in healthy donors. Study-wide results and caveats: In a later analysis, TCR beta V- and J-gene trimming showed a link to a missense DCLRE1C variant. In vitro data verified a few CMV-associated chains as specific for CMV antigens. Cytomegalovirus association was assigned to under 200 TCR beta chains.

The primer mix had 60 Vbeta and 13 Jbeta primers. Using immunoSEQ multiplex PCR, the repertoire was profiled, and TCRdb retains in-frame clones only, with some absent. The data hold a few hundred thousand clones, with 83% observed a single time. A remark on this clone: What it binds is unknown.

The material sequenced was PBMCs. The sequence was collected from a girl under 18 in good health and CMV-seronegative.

The CDR3 DNA sequence: TGTGCCAGTAGTATAGAGGGGCGCGCGAACACCGGGGAGCTGTTTTTT. Translation gives CASSIEGRANTGELFF. The chain is built from TRBV19 and TRBJ2-2, with a weak D call TRBD1 (5 bases). Germline V lookup: CDR1 LNHDA, CDR2 SQIVND (reference sequence). V lost 0 bases, J lost 0 bases, and 8 bases lay in between. CDR3 length equals 16 residues.